A selection of T cell receptor beta chains follows, all from one sample in a study of blood T cell repertoires in COVID-19. The method was immunoSEQ multiplex PCR; TCRdb's version includes in-frame clones alone and lacks a portion of them. The table includes about 280,000 clones, around four fifths detected once. Sequenced sample: peripheral blood. These receptors all stem from a woman in her forties or fifties who had recovered from COVID-19. Each CDR3 is given with its conserved first and last residue. A D gene is named only where the DNA matches it firmly.

d_gene	v_gene	j_gene	CDR3nt	CDR3aa
-	TRBV25-1	TRBJ2-3	TGTGCCAGCAGCCGCTACCTAGATACGCAGTATTTT	CASSRYLDTQYF
-	TRBV6-5	TRBJ2-7	TGTGCCAGCAGCCGTACCCCAATGGGGCAGGGCGAGCAGTACTTC	CASSRTPMGQGEQYF
-	TRBV5-1	TRBJ2-3	TGCGCCAGCAGTTCGTACAGGGATACGCAGTATTTT	CASSSYRDTQYF
-	TRBV9	TRBJ2-1	TGTGCCAGCAGCCGAGCCCCCTCTCTCGACAATGAGCAGTTCTTC	CASSRAPSLDNEQFF
TRBD1	TRBV27	TRBJ1-5	TGTGCCAGCAGACGGACAGGGGCCAATCAGCCCCAGCATTTT	CASRRTGANQPQHF
TRBD1	TRBV7-3	TRBJ1-2	TGTGCCAGCAGCTTGGGCCCGGGACAGGGTTATGGCTACACCTTC	CASSLGPGQGYGYTF
TRBD1	TRBV4-3	TRBJ1-2	TGCGCCAGCAGCGCACACCGGGACAGGGTTTCAGGCTATGGCTACACCTTC	CASSAHRDRVSGYGYTF
-	TRBV19	TRBJ2-1	TGTGCCAGTAGTCCACAGGGTTCCTACAATGAGCAGTTCTTC	CASSPQGSYNEQFF
-	TRBV14	TRBJ1-1	TGTGCCAGCGGTGCAAGAATAGGGACGGACAGTTCCCTCAACACTGAAGCTTTCTTT	CASGARIGTDSSLNTEAFF
-	TRBV7-2	TRBJ1-5	TGTGCCAGCAGCTTAGACCCAGGGGCCGCCTATAGCAATCAGCCCCAGCATTTT	CASSLDPGAAYSNQPQHF
-	TRBV2	TRBJ1-6	TGTGCCAGCAGTGTCGGGGGGATCAGGACATCACCCCTCCACTTT	CASSVGGIRTSPLHF